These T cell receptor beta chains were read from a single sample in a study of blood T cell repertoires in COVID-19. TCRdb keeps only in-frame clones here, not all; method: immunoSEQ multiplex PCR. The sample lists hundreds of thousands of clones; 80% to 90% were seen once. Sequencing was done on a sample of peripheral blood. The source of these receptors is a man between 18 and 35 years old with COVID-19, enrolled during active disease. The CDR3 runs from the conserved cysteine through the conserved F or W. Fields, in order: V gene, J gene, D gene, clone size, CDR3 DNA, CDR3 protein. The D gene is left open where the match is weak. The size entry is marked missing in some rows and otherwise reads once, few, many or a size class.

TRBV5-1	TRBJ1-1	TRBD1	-	TGCGCCAGCAGCTTGAACAGGGGGCGATACACTGAAGCTTTCTTT	CASSLNRGRYTEAFF
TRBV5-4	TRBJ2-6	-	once	TGTGCCAGCAGCCTAGCGACAGGGTCTGGGGCCAACGTCCTGACTTTC	CASSLATGSGANVLTF
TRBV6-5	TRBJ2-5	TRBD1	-	TGTGCCAGCAGTCAACTCGACAGGGGAGAGACCCAGTACTTC	CASSQLDRGETQYF
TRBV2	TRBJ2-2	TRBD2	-	TGTGCCAGCAGTGAACTAGCGGGACACACCGGGGAGCTGTTTTTT	CASSELAGHTGELFF
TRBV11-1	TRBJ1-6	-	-	TGTGCCAGCAGCCCAAACAGGAACCATAATTCACCCCTCCACTTT	CASSPNRNHNSPLHF
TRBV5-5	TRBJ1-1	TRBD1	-	TGTGCCAGCAGCCCCGAGTGGACAGGGACAACTGAAGCTTTCTTT	CASSPEWTGTTEAFF
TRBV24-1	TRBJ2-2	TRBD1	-	TGTGCCACCAGTGATTGGGGGAAGGGACAGGGAAAAACCGGGGAGCTGTTTTTT	CATSDWGKGQGKTGELFF
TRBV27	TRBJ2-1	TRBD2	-	TGTGCCAGCCAGCAGGGAGGGTCTTACAATGAGCAGTTCTTC	CASQQGGSYNEQFF
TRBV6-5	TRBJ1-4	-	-	TGTGCCAGCAGATTACAGGGCCAAGTTCGAAAACTGTTTTTT	CASRLQGQVRKLFF
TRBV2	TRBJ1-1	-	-	TGTGCCAGCAGTGGTGACACAGTTTCGGTTTTCTTT	CASSGDTVSVFF
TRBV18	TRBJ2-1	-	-	TGTGCCAGCTCACCCCCGGCGGGGACCTACAATGAGCAGTTCTTC	CASSPPAGTYNEQFF
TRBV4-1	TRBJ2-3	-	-	TGCGCCAGCAGCCAAATCGGTGCAGGGCTAGACACAGATACGCAGTATTTT	CASSQIGAGLDTDTQYF
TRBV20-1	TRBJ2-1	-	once	TGCAGTGCTAATAGTGTCGATGAGCAGTTCTTC	CSANSVDEQFF
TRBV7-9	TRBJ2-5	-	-	TGTGCCAGCAGCTTAGTTTCGTGGTCCTCGGGTCGGGAGACCCAGTACTTC	CASSLVSWSSGRETQYF
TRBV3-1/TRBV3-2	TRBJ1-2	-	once	TGTGCCAGCAGCCGCCCTAGGCTTGGCTACACCTTC	CASSRPRLGYTF
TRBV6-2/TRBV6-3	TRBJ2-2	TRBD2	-	TGTGCCAGCAGTTACTCGACCGGGAGGATTGCCGGGGAGCTGTTTTTT	CASSYSTGRIAGELFF